Listed here are 20 T cell receptor beta chains from one sample, sequenced in a study of T cell changes during pregnancy in multiple sclerosis. Clones were read by immunoSEQ multiplex PCR, and TCRdb kept only the in-frame ones, dropping some. Altogether some 110,000 clones are present, 92% being singletons, with the ten largest covering approximately 1.4%. This specimen consisted of peripheral blood, obtained in the third trimester of pregnancy. These receptor sequences come from a female donor with multiple sclerosis, enrolled in a pregnancy study.

The chain uses TRBV5-1 and TRBJ1-4; D may be TRBD1 (5 bases). The V gene's germline CDR1 is SGHRS and CDR2 YFSETQ. V was pared by 0 bases and J by 7 bases, with 13 bases between. This CDR3 is 15 amino acids long. This CDR3 reads CASSLAAGGGEKLFF. In DNA, the CDR3 is TGCGCCAGCAGCTTGGCTGCGGGGGGAGGTGAAAAACTGTTTTTT.

The V and J genes are TRBV7-2 and TRBJ1-2; TRBD1 might be the D (5 bases). Between the trimmed V and J ends, which lost 1 base and 8 bases, there was a span of 14 bases. Germline lookup yields CDR1 SGHTA and CDR2 FQGNSA. CDR3 length equals 14 residues. The DNA of the CDR3 is TGTGCCAGCAGCTTAGATTCCAGGGCGGACGGCTACACCTTC. Its translation is CASSLDSRADGYTF.

The chain recombines TRBV7-2 with TRBJ2-7, with D maybe TRBD2 (7 bases). CDR3 length equals 14 residues. V was cut by 3 bases and J by 2 bases, with 11 bases left in between. The V gene's germline CDR1 is SGHTA and CDR2 FQGNSA. CDR3 loop: CASSLGRGTYEQYF. The CDR3 region has the DNA TGTGCCAGCAGCTTGGGGAGGGGGACCTACGAGCAGTACTTC.

The rearrangement joins TRBV7-9 to TRBJ1-3; TRBD1 matches at 7 bases. In germline, CDR1 is SEHNR, CDR2 FQNEAQ (reference sequence). The CDR3 spans 16 residues. With 5 bases clipped from V and 2 bases from J, the junction kept 9 bases outside the gene matches. This CDR3 reads CASSPPGQSAGNTIYF. The CDR3 DNA follows: TGTGCCAGCAGCCCGCCGGGACAGAGTGCTGGAAACACCATATATTTT.

The chain employs TRBV6-1 and TRBJ1-2, with D possibly TRBD1 on 5 matching bases. The CDR3 sequence is 12 residues long. The germline V and J ends were trimmed by 5 bases and 8 bases, with 12 bases remaining between them. Germline V gene data show CDR1 as MNHNS and CDR2 as SASEGT. CDR3 bases: TGTGCCAGCAGTCACGAGGAGGGGGGCTACACCTTC. Amino acid sequence: CASSHEEGGYTF.

CDR3 protein: CASSRIGQGPYYEQYF. CDR3 nucleotides: TGCGCCAGCAGCCGCATTGGACAGGGCCCTTACTACGAGCAGTACTTC. V usage is TRBV4-1 and J usage is TRBJ2-7; 8 nucleotides agree with TRBD1. With V trimmed by 4 bases and J by 3 bases, 11 bases remained unmatched. The CDR3 has 16 residues. Germline V CDR1 and CDR2: MGHRA, YSYEKL.

The chain carries TRBV7-5 and TRBJ2-7; the table's D gene call, TRBD1, was not cross checked with the DNA. TRBV7-5 corresponds to a pseudogene. The CDR3 totals 14 residues. CDR3 in amino acids: CVRSLDQGLDEQYF. In nucleotides, the CDR3 is TGTGTCAGAAGCTTAGATCAGGGTTTAGACGAGCAGTACTTC.

J is TRBJ1-1 and V is TRBV11-2; D is perhaps TRBD1 (5 bases). This CDR3 comprises 14 residues. Germline values: CDR1 SGHAT, CDR2 FQNNGV. V was clipped by 7 bases and J by 1 base, with 13 bases between them. The CDR3 nucleotides read TGTGCCAGCACCGTACAGGCGACGAACACTGAAGCTTTCTTT. Encoded protein: CASTVQATNTEAFF.

J is TRBJ2-2 and V is TRBV7-3; no clear D gene. Germline V gives CDR1 SGHTA, CDR2 FQGTGA. Trimming removed 2 bases from V and 4 bases from J, with 8 bases in between. The CDR3 loop spans 14 amino acids. CDR3 loop: CASSLAPGTGELFF. Written as DNA, the CDR3 is TGTGCCAGCAGCTTAGCGCCAGGCACCGGGGAGCTGTTTTTT.

The genes are TRBV4-1 and TRBJ2-5; 8 nucleotides line up with TRBD2. Germline V gene sequence: CDR1 MGHRA, CDR2 YSYEKL. This CDR3 is built from 14 residues. With V trimmed by 1 base and J by 5 bases, 3 bases remained unmatched. In DNA form, the CDR3 reads TGCGCCAGCAGCCAAGGTCGGGGGGGGGAGACCCAGTACTTC. This encodes CASSQGRGGETQYF.

The V and J genes are TRBV2 and TRBJ2-7, with 7 bases identical to TRBD1. V gave up 1 base and J gave up 4 bases; unmatched junction bases: 4. The CDR3 loop spans 14 amino acids. Germline values: CDR1 SNHLY, CDR2 FYNNEI. The CDR3 DNA reads as TGTGCCAGCAGTGAAGAGACAGGGTTATACGAGCAGTACTTC. This codes for CASSEETGLYEQYF.

This clone showed up just a few times. The chain employs TRBV2 and TRBJ2-3; D is unclear. V lost 6 bases, J lost 3 bases, and 13 bases lay in between. Looked up from germline, CDR1 is SNHLY and CDR2 is FYNNEI. CDR3 length equals 14 residues. In DNA, the CDR3 is TGTGCCAGCAGACGGTCTTCCTTAACAGATACGCAGTATTTT. The encoded protein is CASRRSSLTDTQYF.

The chain combines TRBV7-2 with TRBJ2-7, with D perhaps TRBD1 (6 bases). CDR3 length equals 16 residues. V dropped 8 bases and J dropped 2 bases, with 22 bases sitting between them. Per the germline V gene, CDR1 is SGHTA and CDR2 is FQGNSA. CDR3: CASARDRQEAAYEQYF. The CDR3, as DNA: TGTGCCAGCGCCCGAGATAGACAGGAAGCCGCCTACGAGCAGTACTTC. Supplemented by reference TRBV7-2 and TRBJ2-7, the full variable domain reads GAGVSQSPSNKVTEKGKDVELRCDPISGHTALYWYRQSLGQGLEFLIYFQGNSAPDKSGLPSDRFSAERTGGSVSTLTIQRTQQEDSAVYLCASARDRQEAAYEQYFGPGTRLTVT.

The V and J genes are TRBV6-1 and TRBJ1-2; D is undetermined. Between the trimmed V and J ends, which lost 1 base and 8 bases, there was a span of 14 bases. Germline V gives CDR1 MNHNS, CDR2 SASEGT. The CDR3 spans 14 residues. The CDR3 sequence is CASSEVRGAGGYTF. In DNA, the CDR3 is TGTGCCAGCAGTGAAGTCCGGGGTGCGGGAGGCTACACCTTC.

This chain uses TRBV19 with TRBJ2-2; 12 nucleotides line up with TRBD2. The CDR3 covers 17 residues. Trimming at V came to 7 bases and at J to 2 bases, leaving 8 bases not matched to a gene. Looked up from germline, CDR1 is LNHDA and CDR2 is SQIVND (reference sequence). DNA of the CDR3: TGTGCCAGTACCAGACTAGCGGGGGTTTCCAACACCGGGGAGCTGTTTTTT. Amino acids: CASTRLAGVSNTGELFF.

The J gene is TRBJ2-5, the V gene TRBV19, with D tentatively TRBD2 (6 bases). CDR1 and CDR2 from the germline V gene are LNHDA and SQIVND (reference sequence). CDR3 length: 15 residues. Trimming left V 5 bases short and J 4 bases short, with 17 bases between. In nucleotides, the CDR3 is TGTGCCAGTAGTCTGGGGTTCGGCGGGACAGAGACCCAGTACTTC. Its translation is CASSLGFGGTETQYF.

This sequence joins TRBV7-3 and TRBJ2-3; D possibly corresponds to TRBD1 (6 bases). Deletions cut 8 bases from V and 3 bases from J, with 15 bases between. Germline assignment: CDR1 SGHTA and CDR2 FQGTGA. CDR3 length: 14 amino acids. The CDR3, as DNA: TGTGCCAGCGGTCCCCAGGGGTTGACAGATACGCAGTATTTT. This codes for CASGPQGLTDTQYF.

The chain carries TRBV28 and TRBJ2-2, with D possibly matching TRBD2 (5 bases). Germline V CDR1 and CDR2: MDHEN, SYDVKM. CDR3 length: 14 residues. Trimming left V 7 bases short and J 5 bases short, with 14 bases between. The CDR3 DNA reads as TGTGCCAGCACCCCCGACCGGAGGACCGGGGAGCTGTTTTTT. Translation: CASTPDRRTGELFF.

The chain carries TRBV29-1 and TRBJ2-5; 7 bases map to TRBD1. The length of the CDR3 is 12 residues. The germline V gene has CDR1 SQVTM and CDR2 ANQGSEA. The V and J ends lost 6 bases and 2 bases, in that order; junction bases with no gene match: 3. In nucleotides, the CDR3 is TGCAGCGTGGGGACAGTGCAAGAGACCCAGTACTTC. It encodes CSVGTVQETQYF.

The chain combines TRBV19 with TRBJ2-1; 8 bases match TRBD2. In germline, CDR1 is LNHDA, CDR2 SQIVND (reference sequence). This CDR3 has 14 residues. The V gene end was trimmed by 3 bases and the J gene end by 9 bases; junction bases not matched to a gene: 7. DNA for the CDR3: TGTGCCAGTAGTATCGGGGGGGCGGGAGGTGAGCAGTTCTTC. It is translated as CASSIGGAGGEQFF.